Listed below are T cell receptor beta chains from one sample, sequenced in a study of T cell changes during pregnancy in multiple sclerosis. Profiling relied on immunoSEQ multiplex PCR, and the TCRdb table lists in-frame clones only, not all of them. The sample includes some 37,000 clones, around nine tenths of them seen just once. This material consisted of CD4+ T cells from peripheral blood mononuclear cells, taken before pregnancy. These receptors all stem from a female donor with multiple sclerosis, enrolled in a pregnancy study. CDR3s include the opening cysteine and the closing phenylalanine or tryptophan. The order of the fields is J gene, clone size, D gene, V gene, CDR3 DNA, CDR3 protein. The D gene is left open where the match is weak. Not all rows give a size; the values are once, few, many and, for expanded clones, a class.

TRBJ2-1 | - | TRBD2 | TRBV7-9 | TGTGCCAGCAGCACCATCGGACTAGCTGATCGCAATGAGCAGTTCTTC | CASSTIGLADRNEQFF
TRBJ2-1 | - | - | TRBV4-3 | TGCGCCAGCAGCCAAGATATAGGCTTAGGAGGGTCATCGGTACATGAGCAGTTCTTC | CASSQDIGLGGSSVHEQFF
TRBJ1-3 | - | - | TRBV19 | TGTGCCAGTAGTGCTAATCTAAACCCCTCTGGAAACACCATATATTTT | CASSANLNPSGNTIYF
TRBJ1-4 | - | TRBD1 | TRBV28 | TGTGCCAGCAGTTCCCACAGGGGAGATTTGGGAAAACTGTTTTTT | CASSSHRGDLGKLFF
TRBJ2-3 | - | TRBD2 | TRBV6-1 | TGTGCCAGCAGTGAAGTAGCGGGAAGGGCAGATACGCAGTATTTT | CASSEVAGRADTQYF
TRBJ1-2 | - | TRBD1 | TRBV6-5 | TGTGCCAGCAGATCCACAGGGGGATATGGCTACACCTTC | CASRSTGGYGYTF
TRBJ2-1 | once | TRBD2 | TRBV5-4 | TGTGCCAGCAGTCATGATAGCGGGAGGGCGAGAGAGCAGTTCTTC | CASSHDSGRAREQFF
TRBJ2-7 | once | TRBD2 | TRBV10-2 | TGCGCCAGCAGTGAGCGGCGGACTAGCGGGATTGGCGAGCAGTACTTC | CASSERRTSGIGEQYF
TRBJ2-7 | - | TRBD2 | TRBV9 | TGTGCCAGCAGCGTAGCTAGCGGGAGCTACGAGCAGTACTTC | CASSVASGSYEQYF
TRBJ2-7 | - | - | TRBV7-2 | TGTGCCAGCAGCCGTCAACAGGGATACTACGAGCAGTACTTC | CASSRQQGYYEQYF
TRBJ2-5 | - | TRBD2 | TRBV7-6 | TGTGCCAGCAGCTCCCCCGGACTAGCGGCCCAAGAGACCCAGTACTTC | CASSSPGLAAQETQYF
TRBJ2-3 | once | TRBD1 | TRBV5-1 | TGCGCCAGCAGCCCTTCAGGGGGCACGACAGATACGCAGTATTTT | CASSPSGGTTDTQYF
TRBJ2-1 | - | - | TRBV5-1 | TGCGCCAGCAGCTTGTTTGTGCAGGGTCGCGACAATGAGCAGTTCTTC | CASSLFVQGRDNEQFF
TRBJ1-4 | - | - | TRBV10-3 | TGTGCCATCAGCCCGGACAGAGCAACTAATGAAAAACTGTTTTTT | CAISPDRATNEKLFF
TRBJ2-7 | - | - | TRBV5-1 | TGCGCCAGCAGCTTAAATGAGGGGGTCGGCGAGCAGTACTTC | CASSLNEGVGEQYF
TRBJ2-6 | - | TRBD2 | TRBV7-9 | TGTGCCAGCAGCTACGAAGGGTTAGCGGGCCCATCTGGGGCCAACGTCCTGACTTTC | CASSYEGLAGPSGANVLTF
TRBJ1-2 | once | - | TRBV29-1 | TGCAGCGTTGAAGGTTTTTACGGCTATGGCTACACCTTC | CSVEGFYGYGYTF
TRBJ2-7 | - | - | TRBV4-2 | TGTGCCAGCAGCCAAGAGCAACTTTACGAGCAGTACTTC | CASSQEQLYEQYF